This T cell receptor beta chain was recovered during a study of blood T cell repertoires in COVID-19. Across the whole study: The United States, Italy and Spain were the sources of the acute and convalescent COVID-19 samples.

Recruitment covered under 25 US areas and drew participants whose ages spanned about 18 to 90 years. Either two negative PCRs, clearance, or symptom resolution qualified Cohort 3 donors as recovered. The CDR3 loop spans 17 amino acids. Trimming cost V 4 bases and J 7 bases; bases outside gene matches: 11. Germline V gene data show CDR1 as MGHDK and CDR2 as SYGVNS. The authors' processing: From reference gene primer amplification, estimates of nucleated cell counts were derived. TCRdb's copy holds only in-frame clones and misses some; the assay was immunoSEQ multiplex PCR. That table supplies the V and J calls and clone size; D and trimming were determined from the DNA. The sample records over 250,000 clones, 88% being singletons.

J is TRBJ2-1 and V is TRBV25-1; 12 bases align to TRBD1. The clonotype was recovered from a woman aged 45-65 years who had recovered from COVID-19. Material: PBMCs or T cells enriched from blood (not recorded which). The CDR3 bases are TGTGCCAGCAGTGCACTCCCGGGACAGGGGGCATGGAATGAGCAGTTCTTC. Its protein product is CASSALPGQGAWNEQFF.